This paragraph reports one TCR beta chain. Which antigen it targets is not known. Base qualities are missing; no much larger clone stands one base away. Only healthy Caucasian donors were included. Three pairs of female monozygotic twins, all aged about 18 to 30 years, were included in the twin cohort. RNA for TCR libraries was isolated from peripheral blood mononuclear cells. Libraries were built with 5' RACE. Sequencing instrument: Illumina HiSeq 2000. Template switching introduced a universal primer binding site; the final cDNA contained a unique molecular identifier, enabling accurate counting of TCR cDNA molecules. First-strand cDNA for TCR alpha and beta chains was synthesized from specific primers in the conserved constant-segment region. To control for contamination, every cDNA library was double barcoded, receiving both a SMART-Mk sample barcode and Illumina barcodes. Two successive PCR steps introduced TruSeq adapter sequences along with Illumina sample barcodes. TCR alpha and beta cDNA libraries were sequenced on the Illumina HiSeq platform with custom primers. As for the original processing: MiGEC processed the raw reads to extract unique molecular identifiers, while MiXCR was used to determine the CDR3 positions. For each individual, recombination models were inferred using an EM algorithm with the repgenHMM and IGoR tools. Shared clonotype analysis was performed with the tcR package in R, normalizing sharing by the product of cloneset sizes. To study raw recombination without the effects of thymic and clonal selection, out-of-frame nonproductive sequences were analyzed. Through fastp at Q25 and MiXCR, TCRdb rebuilt clones from the public reads, retaining in-frame beta chains. Every entry covers one CDR3 protein and lists the most common genes and DNA from its rows. The authors' filters were not applied to this entry. Present in this sample are under 800,000 distinct CDR3 sequences, 21% of which were seen just once. The ten largest clonotypes hold over 4% of the sample.

This sample is part of a study of identical twins (dated by TCRdb to 2016 to 2018). In the study overall: The study deep-sequenced TCR alpha and beta repertoires from monozygotic twins, unrelated adults of various ages and cord blood to test whether fetal clonotypes persist. Replicate twin experiments were performed at different times using different library preparation protocols to rule out contamination.

Study-wide findings and limitations: Because the same donors could not be followed over many years, the conclusions depended on cross-sectional statistical analysis. Fewer insertions were carried by abundant cord blood beta clonotypes, a similar but weaker trend appeared in young adult naive repertoires, and no such trend appeared in memory repertoires. Excess twin sharing in beta out-of-frame sequences was weaker because fewer shared sequences lowered the signal-to-noise ratio. Compared with coincidental sharing between unrelated individuals, out-of-frame TCR alpha sequences shared between twins showed an excess of sequences with low generation probability. Invariant T cells such as MAIT and iNKT could partly confound zero-insertion analyses, although diverse VJ usage argued against such confounding for most clonotypes. Out-of-frame TCR alpha sharing in monozygotic twins was systematically underestimated by recombination models, whereas sharing between unrelated individuals was in agreement with the recombination models.

The CDR3, cysteine through phenylalanine, is 13 amino acids long. Just CDR3 DNA is preserved here, 39 bases in frame from base 1. For CDR1 and CDR2, the germline V gene lists SGHTA and FQGNSA. Trimming at the junction amounts to 3 bases on V and 5 bases on J, and the germline ends lie 11 bases apart. This sample also belongs to another study, concerning T cells expressing NK-cell markers. As noted in the second study: Three sorted T-cell subsets (CD3+CD56+NKG2C+, CD3+CD56+NKG2C- and CD3+CD56-NKG2C+) from under 10 donors had their TCR beta-chain repertoires profiled. Seven of the eight sequenced donors were HCMV-seropositive and one was HCMV-seronegative. In several experiments an anti-gammadeltaTCR antibody was added to restrict sorting to alphabetaTCR-expressing T cells. In a handful of donors, the dominant CD3+CD56+NKG2C+ clonotypes were among the top 10 CD8+ clonotypes and accounted for about 1.0-8% of CD8+ T cells. Those dominant clonotypes were again the most abundant among CD3+CD56-NKG2C+ cells in a few donors, at roughly 28.3-65%. It remained unclear whether the expanded NKG2C-expressing T cell clones were specific for HCMV antigens. All eight donors whose samples were sequenced were randomly selected healthy volunteers, three of them men and five women. HCMV-specific IgG was detected in serum with a commercial ELISA kit to determine HCMV serostatus. Bulk peripheral blood T-cell repertoires were additionally sequenced from unsorted PBMC for over 5 donors. Reads were demultiplexed and grouped by UMI with MIGEC, and clonotypes were assembled and quantified with MiTCR. To exclude erroneous sequences, only TCR cDNA sequences supported by at least two reads were retained. The tcR package was used for downstream repertoire analysis, and clonotypes were matched between fractions using CDR3 nucleotide sequence together with V segment. VDJmatch was used to annotate antigen specificity against VDJdb, with one amino acid substitution allowed in CDR3.

Here the chain combines TRBV7-2 and TRBJ2-7; the D gene lacks a confident call. What was sequenced was PBMCs. The sequence was collected from a woman between 18 and 29 years old in good health. The CDR3 reads as follows: CASSFIIEDEQYF. The sequenced DNA is TGTGCCAGCAGCTTTATAATTGAGGACGAGCAGTACTTC.